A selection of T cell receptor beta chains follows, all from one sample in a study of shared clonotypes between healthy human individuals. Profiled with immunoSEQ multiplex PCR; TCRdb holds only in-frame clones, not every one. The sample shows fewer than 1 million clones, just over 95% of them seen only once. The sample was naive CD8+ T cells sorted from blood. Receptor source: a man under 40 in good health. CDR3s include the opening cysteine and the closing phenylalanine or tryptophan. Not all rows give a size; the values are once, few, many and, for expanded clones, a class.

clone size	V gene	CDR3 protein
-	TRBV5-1	CASSLVPGGAFGANVLTF
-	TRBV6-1	CASSELARNTEAFF
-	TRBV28	CASSLHFAGERNNEQFF
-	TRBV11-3	CASSLGRTSSYNEQFF
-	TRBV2	CASREVYRGLETQYF
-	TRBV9	CASSVDPGQGLYGYTF
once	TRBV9	CASISDLSTDTQYF
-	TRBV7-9	CASSSQRAGPNTGELFF
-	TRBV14	CASSLSGQGPYEQYF
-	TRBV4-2	CASSQGLNYEQYF